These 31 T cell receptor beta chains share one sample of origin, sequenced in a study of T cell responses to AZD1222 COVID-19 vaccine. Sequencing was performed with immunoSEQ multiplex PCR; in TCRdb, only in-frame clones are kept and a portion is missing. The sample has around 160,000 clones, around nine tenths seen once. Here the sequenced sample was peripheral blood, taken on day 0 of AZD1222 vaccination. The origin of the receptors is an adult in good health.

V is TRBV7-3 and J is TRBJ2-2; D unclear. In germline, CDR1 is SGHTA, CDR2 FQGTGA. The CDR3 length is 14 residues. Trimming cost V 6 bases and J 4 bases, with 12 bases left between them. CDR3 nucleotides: TGTGCCAGCAGACCTACTCCAGGCACCGGGGAGCTGTTTTTT. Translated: CASRPTPGTGELFF.

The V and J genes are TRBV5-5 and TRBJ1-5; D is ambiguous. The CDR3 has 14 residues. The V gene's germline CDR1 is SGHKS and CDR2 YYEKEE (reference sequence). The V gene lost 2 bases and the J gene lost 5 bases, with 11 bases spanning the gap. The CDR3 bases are TGTGCCAGCAGCTTAGGGTCATCGCATCAGCCCCAGCATTTT. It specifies CASSLGSSHQPQHF.

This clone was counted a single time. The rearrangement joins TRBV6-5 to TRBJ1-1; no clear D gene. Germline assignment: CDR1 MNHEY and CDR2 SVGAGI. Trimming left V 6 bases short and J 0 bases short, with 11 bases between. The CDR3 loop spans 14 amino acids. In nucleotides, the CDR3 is TGTGCCAGCAGAGTGACGGATATGAACACTGAAGCTTTCTTT. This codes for CASRVTDMNTEAFF.

The CDR3 region is CASSLVLAGGQAYNEQFF. The CDR3, as DNA: TGCGCCAGCAGCTTGGTACTAGCGGGGGGGCAGGCCTACAATGAGCAGTTCTTC. This chain uses TRBV5-1 with TRBJ2-1, with 13 bases lining up with TRBD2. In germline, CDR1 is SGHRS, CDR2 YFSETQ. Germline trimming cut 0 bases from V and 2 bases from J; bases unmatched to any gene: 5. The CDR3 loop spans 18 amino acids.

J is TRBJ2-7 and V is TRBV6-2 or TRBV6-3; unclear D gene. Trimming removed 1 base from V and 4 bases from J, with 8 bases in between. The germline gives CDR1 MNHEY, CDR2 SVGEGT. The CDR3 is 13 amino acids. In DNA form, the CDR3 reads TGTGCCAGCAGTTACTATCAGAGTTACGAGCAGTACTTC. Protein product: CASSYYQSYEQYF.

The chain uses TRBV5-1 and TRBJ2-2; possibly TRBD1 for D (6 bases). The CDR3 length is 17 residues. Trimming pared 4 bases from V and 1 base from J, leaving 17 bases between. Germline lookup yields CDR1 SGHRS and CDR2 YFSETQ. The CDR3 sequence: CASSLRGVGGNTGELFF. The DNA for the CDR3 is TGCGCCAGCAGCCTCAGGGGCGTGGGCGGGAACACCGGGGAGCTGTTTTTT.

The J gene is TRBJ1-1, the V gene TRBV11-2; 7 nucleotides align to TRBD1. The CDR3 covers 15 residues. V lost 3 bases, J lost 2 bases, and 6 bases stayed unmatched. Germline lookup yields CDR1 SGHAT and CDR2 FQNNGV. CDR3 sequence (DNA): TGTGCCAGCAGCTTTTTGACAGGGAGCAACACTGAAGCTTTCTTT. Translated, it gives CASSFLTGSNTEAFF.

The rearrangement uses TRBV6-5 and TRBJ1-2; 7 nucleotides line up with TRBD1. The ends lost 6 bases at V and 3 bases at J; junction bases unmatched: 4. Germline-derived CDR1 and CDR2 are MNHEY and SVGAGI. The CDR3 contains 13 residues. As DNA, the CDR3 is TGTGCCAGCAGGAACAGGGGCGACTATGGCTACACCTTC. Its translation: CASRNRGDYGYTF.

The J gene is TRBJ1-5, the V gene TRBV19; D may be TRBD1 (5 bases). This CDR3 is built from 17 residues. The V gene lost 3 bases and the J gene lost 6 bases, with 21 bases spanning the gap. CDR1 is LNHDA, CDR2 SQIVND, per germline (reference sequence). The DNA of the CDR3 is TGTGCCAGTAGTATGGGGTATCGGTTGGGGCTCGGTCAGCCCCAGCATTTT. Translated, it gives CASSMGYRLGLGQPQHF. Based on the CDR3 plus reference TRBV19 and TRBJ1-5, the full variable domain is DGGITQSPKYLFRKEGQNVTLSCEQNLNHDAMYWYRQDPGQGLRLIYYSQIVNDFQKGDIAEGYSVSREKKESFPLTVTSAQKNPTAFYLCASSMGYRLGLGQPQHFGDGTRLSIL.

The CDR3 DNA follows: TGTGCCAGCAGCGAGGGACAGGGGATGGGCTATGGCTACACCTTC. Amino acid sequence: CASSEGQGMGYGYTF. This chain joins TRBV9 and TRBJ1-2; 10 bases agree with TRBD1. V was clipped by 3 bases and J by 4 bases; unmatched bases: 6. CDR3 size: 15 residues. The V gene's germline CDR1 is SGDLS and CDR2 YYNGEE.

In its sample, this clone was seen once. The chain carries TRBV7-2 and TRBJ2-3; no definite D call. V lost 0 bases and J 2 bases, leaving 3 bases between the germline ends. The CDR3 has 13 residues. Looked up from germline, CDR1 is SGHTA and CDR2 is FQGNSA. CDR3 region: CASSLATTDTQYF. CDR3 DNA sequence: TGTGCCAGCAGCTTAGCCACCACAGATACGCAGTATTTT.

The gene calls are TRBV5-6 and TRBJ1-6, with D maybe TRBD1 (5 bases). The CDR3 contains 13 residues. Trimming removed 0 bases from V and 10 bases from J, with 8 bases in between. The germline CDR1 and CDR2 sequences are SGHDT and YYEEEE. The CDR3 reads CASSLERGSPLHF. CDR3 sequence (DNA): TGTGCCAGCAGCTTGGAAAGGGGATCACCCCTCCACTTT.

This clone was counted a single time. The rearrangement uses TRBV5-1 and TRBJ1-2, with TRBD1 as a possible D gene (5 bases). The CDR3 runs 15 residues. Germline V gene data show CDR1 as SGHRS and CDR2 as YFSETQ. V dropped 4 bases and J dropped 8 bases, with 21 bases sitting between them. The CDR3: CASSRGTGWAEGYTF. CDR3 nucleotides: TGCGCCAGCAGCCGCGGGACGGGTTGGGCTGAGGGCTACACCTTC.

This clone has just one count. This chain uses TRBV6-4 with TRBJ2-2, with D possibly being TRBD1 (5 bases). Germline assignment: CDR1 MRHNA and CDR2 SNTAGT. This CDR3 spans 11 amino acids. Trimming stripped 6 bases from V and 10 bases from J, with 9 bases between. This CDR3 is CASSRQQELFF. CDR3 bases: TGTGCCAGCAGCAGACAGCAGGAGCTGTTTTTT.

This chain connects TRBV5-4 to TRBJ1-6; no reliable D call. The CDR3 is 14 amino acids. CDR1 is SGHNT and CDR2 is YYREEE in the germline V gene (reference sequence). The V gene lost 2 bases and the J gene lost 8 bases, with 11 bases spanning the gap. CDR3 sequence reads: CASSLTVTDSPLHF. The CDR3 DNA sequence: TGTGCCAGCAGCTTAACAGTCACAGATTCACCCCTCCACTTT.

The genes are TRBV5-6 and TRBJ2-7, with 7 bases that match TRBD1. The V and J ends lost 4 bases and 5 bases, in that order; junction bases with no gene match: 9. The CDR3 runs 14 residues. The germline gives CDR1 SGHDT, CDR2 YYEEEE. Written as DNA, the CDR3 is TGTGCCAGCAGCCCGACAGGGAGTGGGGACGAGCAGTACTTC. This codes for CASSPTGSGDEQYF.

The CDR3 spells CASRVSATASYEQYF. In DNA, the CDR3 is TGCGCCAGCAGAGTATCGGCGACAGCCTCCTACGAGCAGTACTTC. The chain carries TRBV10-2 and TRBJ2-7, with D perhaps TRBD1 (5 bases). Trimming took 6 bases from V and 0 from J, leaving 15 bases between them. Germline CDR1 WSHSY, CDR2 SAAADI. CDR3 length equals 15 residues.

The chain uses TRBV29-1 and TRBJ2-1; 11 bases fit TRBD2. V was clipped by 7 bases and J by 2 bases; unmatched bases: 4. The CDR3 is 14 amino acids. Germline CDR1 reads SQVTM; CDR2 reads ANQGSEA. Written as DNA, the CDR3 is TGCAGCGGCGTAGCGGGAGGGCCCTACAATGAGCAGTTCTTC. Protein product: CSGVAGGPYNEQFF.

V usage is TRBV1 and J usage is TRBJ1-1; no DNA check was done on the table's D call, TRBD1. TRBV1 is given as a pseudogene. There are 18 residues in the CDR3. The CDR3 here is CTSSHLTFFWTEDTEAFF. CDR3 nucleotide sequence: TGCACCAGCAGCCACCTGACTTTTTTTTGGACAGAGGACACTGAAGCTTTCTTT.

The CDR3 sequence is CSGGQVIPNEQFF. CDR3 bases: TGCAGCGGTGGACAGGTAATACCCAATGAGCAGTTCTTC. V is TRBV29-1 and J is TRBJ2-1; TRBD1 matches 7 bases. The germline V gene has CDR1 SQVTM and CDR2 ANQGSEA. The CDR3 contains 13 residues. Trimming took 7 bases from V and 6 from J; bases not matched to a gene: 9.

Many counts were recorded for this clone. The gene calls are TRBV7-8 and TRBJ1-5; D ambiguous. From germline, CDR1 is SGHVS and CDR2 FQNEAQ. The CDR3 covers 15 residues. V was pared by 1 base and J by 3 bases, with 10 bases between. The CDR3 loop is CASSLVWANNQPQHF. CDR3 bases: TGTGCCAGCAGCTTAGTTTGGGCCAACAATCAGCCCCAGCATTTT.

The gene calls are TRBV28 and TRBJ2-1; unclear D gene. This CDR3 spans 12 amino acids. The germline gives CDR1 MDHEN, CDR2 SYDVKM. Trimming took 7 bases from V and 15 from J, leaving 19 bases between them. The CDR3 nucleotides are TGTGCCAGCATCGGCGTGGGGTTAGGCCGGTTCTTC. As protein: CASIGVGLGRFF.

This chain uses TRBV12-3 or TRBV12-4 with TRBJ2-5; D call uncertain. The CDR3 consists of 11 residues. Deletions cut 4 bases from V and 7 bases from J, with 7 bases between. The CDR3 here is CASSSKGTQYF. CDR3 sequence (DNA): TGTGCCAGCAGTTCTAAAGGGACCCAGTACTTC.

CDR3 DNA sequence: TGTGCCAGCAGCCAAGGAGCTAGAGGAGAGACCCAGTACTTC. Its protein product is CASSQGARGETQYF. The chain couples TRBV3-1 (or the pseudogene TRBV3-2) to TRBJ2-5; no reliable D call. V lost 1 base, J lost 4 bases, and 10 bases lay in between. Germline loops: CDR1 LGHDT, CDR2 YNNKEL (reference sequence). The CDR3 is made up of 14 amino acids.

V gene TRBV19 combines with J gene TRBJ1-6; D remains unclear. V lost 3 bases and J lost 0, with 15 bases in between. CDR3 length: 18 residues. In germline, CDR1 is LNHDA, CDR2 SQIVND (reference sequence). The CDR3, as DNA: TGTGCCAGTAGTATCTACGGGCCATCCAGCTCCTATAATTCACCCCTCCACTTT. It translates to CASSIYGPSSSYNSPLHF. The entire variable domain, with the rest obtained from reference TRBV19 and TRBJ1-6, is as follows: DGGITQSPKYLFRKEGQNVTLSCEQNLNHDAMYWYRQDPGQGLRLIYYSQIVNDFQKGDIAEGYSVSREKKESFPLTVTSAQKNPTAFYLCASSIYGPSSSYNSPLHFGNGTRLTVT.

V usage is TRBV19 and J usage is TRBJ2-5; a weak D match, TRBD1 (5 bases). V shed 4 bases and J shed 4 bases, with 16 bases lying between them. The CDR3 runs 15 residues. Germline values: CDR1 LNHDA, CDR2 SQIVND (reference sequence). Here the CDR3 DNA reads TGTGCCAGTAGTAGATCGCGGACAAACGGAGAGACCCAGTACTTC. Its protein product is CASSRSRTNGETQYF.

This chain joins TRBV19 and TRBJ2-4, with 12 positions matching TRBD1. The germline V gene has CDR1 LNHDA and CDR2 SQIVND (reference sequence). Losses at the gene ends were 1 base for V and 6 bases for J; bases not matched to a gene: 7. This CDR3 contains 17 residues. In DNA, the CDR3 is TGTGCCAGTAGTATAGTAACCCCGGGACAGGGGGCAAACATTCAGTACTTC. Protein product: CASSIVTPGQGANIQYF.

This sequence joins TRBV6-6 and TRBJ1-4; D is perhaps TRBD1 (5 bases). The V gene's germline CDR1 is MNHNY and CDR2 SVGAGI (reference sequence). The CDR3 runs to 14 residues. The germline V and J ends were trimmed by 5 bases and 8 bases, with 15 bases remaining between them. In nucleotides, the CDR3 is TGTGCCAGCAGTCGCGGGAATCAGGGAGAAAAACTGTTTTTT. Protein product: CASSRGNQGEKLFF.

For the CDR3, the DNA is TGTGCCAGCTCAGCTAGACAGGGGGCCTCCTACAATGAGCAGTTCTTC. The encoded protein is CASSARQGASYNEQFF. The J gene is TRBJ2-1, the V gene TRBV18; 10 nucleotides match TRBD1. V shed 5 bases and J 0 bases; nucleotides not matched to a gene: 4. Looked up from germline, CDR1 is KGHSH and CDR2 is LQKENI. This CDR3 spans 16 amino acids. The full variable domain, its missing parts supplied by reference TRBV18 and TRBJ2-1, is NAGVMQNPRHLVRRRGQEARLRCSPMKGHSHVYWYRQLPEEGLKFMVYLQKENIIDESGMPKERFSAEFPKEGPSILRIQQVVRGDSAAYFCASSARQGASYNEQFFGPGTRLTVL.

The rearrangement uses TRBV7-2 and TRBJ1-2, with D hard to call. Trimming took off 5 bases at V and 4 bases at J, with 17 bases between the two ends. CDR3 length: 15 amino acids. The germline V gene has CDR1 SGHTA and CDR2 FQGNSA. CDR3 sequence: CASSVYAGKGYGYTF. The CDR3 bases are TGTGCCAGCAGCGTTTATGCGGGGAAGGGCTATGGCTACACCTTC.

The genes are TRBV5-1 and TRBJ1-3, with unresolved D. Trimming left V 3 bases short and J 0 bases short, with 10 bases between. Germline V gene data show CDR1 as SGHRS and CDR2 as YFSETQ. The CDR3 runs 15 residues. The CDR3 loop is CASSSDGSSGNTIYF. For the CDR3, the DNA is TGCGCCAGCAGCTCCGACGGGAGCTCTGGAAACACCATATATTTT.